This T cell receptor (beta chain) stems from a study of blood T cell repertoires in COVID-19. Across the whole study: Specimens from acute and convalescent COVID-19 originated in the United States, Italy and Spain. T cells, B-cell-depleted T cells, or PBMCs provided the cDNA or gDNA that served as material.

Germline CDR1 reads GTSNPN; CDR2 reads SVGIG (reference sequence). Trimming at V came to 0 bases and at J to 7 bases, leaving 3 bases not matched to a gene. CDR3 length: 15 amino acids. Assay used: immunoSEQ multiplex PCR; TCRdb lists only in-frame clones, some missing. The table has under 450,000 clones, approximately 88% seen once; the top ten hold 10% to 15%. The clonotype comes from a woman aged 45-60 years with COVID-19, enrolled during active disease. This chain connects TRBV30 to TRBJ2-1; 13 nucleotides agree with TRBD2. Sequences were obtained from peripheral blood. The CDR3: CAWSVTSGGANEQFF. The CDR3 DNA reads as TGTGCCTGGAGTGTTACTAGCGGGGGGGCGAATGAGCAGTTCTTC.